These 26 T cell receptor beta chains were sequenced from one sample in a study of cytomegalovirus exposure and HLA in healthy donors. PCR amplification relied on 60 Vbeta primers (plus 13 Jbeta primers). The table came from immunoSEQ multiplex PCR; TCRdb's copy has only in-frame clones and leaves some out. The table lists approximately 100,000 clones, roughly three quarters of them singletons. Sequencing was performed on PBMCs. Source of these receptors: a woman in her 40s in good health and CMV-seronegative.

This chain links TRBV2 with TRBJ2-7; 7 bases map to TRBD2. Looked up from germline, CDR1 is SNHLY and CDR2 is FYNNEI. This CDR3 has 12 residues. With 6 bases clipped from V and 7 bases from J, the junction kept 6 bases outside the gene matches. The CDR3: CASRPWGGEQYF. The CDR3 coding sequence is TGTGCCAGCAGGCCCTGGGGAGGGGAGCAGTACTTC. Looking up the rest from reference TRBV2 and TRBJ2-7 gives the full variable domain: EPEVTQTPSHQVTQMGQEVILRCVPISNHLYFYWYRQILGQKVEFLVSFYNNEISEKSEIFDDQFSVERPDGSNFTLKIRSTKLEDSAMYFCASRPWGGEQYFGPGTRLTVT.

This clone came up a few times. V usage is TRBV4-1 and J usage is TRBJ2-7, with D possibly TRBD1 on 5 matching bases. V gave up 1 base and J gave up 6 bases, with 10 bases separating them. Germline CDR1 MGHRA, CDR2 YSYEKL. CDR3 length: 13 amino acids. In nucleotides, the CDR3 is TGCGCCAGCAGCCAAGGCCAGGGTACCGAGCAGTACTTC. Encoded protein: CASSQGQGTEQYF.

The chain couples TRBV7-2 to TRBJ1-2; D not certain. The CDR3 extends over 14 amino acids. V lost 5 bases and J lost 8, with 18 bases in between. Germline V gene lookup returns CDR1 SGHTA and CDR2 FQGNSA. CDR3 sequence (DNA): TGTGCCAGCAGCGTCATGTCCGAGGTCGGCGGCTACACCTTC. Amino acid sequence: CASSVMSEVGGYTF.

J is TRBJ2-2 and V is TRBV25-1; TRBD1 matches at 7 bases. CDR1 is MGHDK, CDR2 SYGVNS, per germline. CDR3 length: 15 amino acids. With V trimmed by 6 bases and J by 1 base, 5 bases remained unmatched. This CDR3 is CASSRQGLNTGELFF. DNA for the CDR3: TGTGCCAGCAGCCGACAGGGTTTGAACACCGGGGAGCTGTTTTTT.

This chain connects TRBV6-5 to TRBJ2-1, with D perhaps TRBD1 (6 bases). This CDR3 contains 14 residues. The germline V gene encodes CDR1 MNHEY and CDR2 SVGAGI. V was clipped by 6 bases and J by 3 bases, with 12 bases between them. CDR3: CASRNGQYYNEQFF. The DNA of the CDR3 is TGTGCCAGCAGGAACGGACAGTACTACAATGAGCAGTTCTTC.

At least ten counts were recorded for this clone. The genes are TRBV5-6 and TRBJ1-1, with 7 bases fitting TRBD1. The CDR3 loop spans 13 amino acids. V trimming: 10 bases; J trimming: 2 bases; junction bases outside the gene matches: 8. Per germline, CDR1 SGHDT and CDR2 YYEEEE. The CDR3 is CAGKRQGNTEAFF. The CDR3 DNA sequence: TGTGCCGGTAAGAGACAGGGCAACACTGAAGCTTTCTTT. The whole variable domain, filled in from reference TRBV5-6 and TRBJ1-1, reads DAGVTQSPTHLIKTRGQQVTLRCSPKSGHDTVSWYQQALGQGPQFIFQYYEEEERQRGNFPDRFSGHQFPNYSSELNVNALLLGDSALYLCAGKRQGNTEAFFGQGTRLTVV.

The rearrangement uses TRBV16 and TRBJ2-5; 9 nucleotides line up with TRBD1. Germline lookup yields CDR1 KGHSY and CDR2 FQNENV. V was pared by 5 bases and J by 2 bases, with 6 bases of the junction left unmatched. The CDR3 is 15 residues long. The CDR3 nucleotides read TGTGCCAGCAGCGACAGGGGGTCGGGACAAGAGACCCAGTACTTC. Amino acids: CASSDRGSGQETQYF.

This chain links TRBV5-4 with TRBJ2-2, with 16 bases lining up with TRBD2. Per germline, CDR1 SGHNT and CDR2 YYREEE (reference sequence). The CDR3 is made up of 17 amino acids. Trimming cost V 4 bases and J 7 bases; bases outside gene matches: 7. CDR3 protein: CASSAGTSGGAVGELFF. The CDR3 coding sequence is TGTGCCAGCAGCGCGGGGACTAGCGGGGGGGCTGTCGGGGAGCTGTTTTTT.

This clone was seen a handful of times. CDR3 coding DNA: TGTGCCAGCAGCGTAGAGCCTAGCGGGGCCTACGAGCAGTACTTC. Its translation is CASSVEPSGAYEQYF. This chain joins TRBV9 and TRBJ2-7, with 9 bases matching TRBD2. The CDR3 has 15 amino acids. The germline gives CDR1 SGDLS, CDR2 YYNGEE. After removal of 0 bases from V and 2 bases from J, the junction contained 3 bases not matched to a gene.

The rearrangement joins TRBV29-1 to TRBJ2-3, with 7 positions matching TRBD1. Germline lookup yields CDR1 SQVTM and CDR2 ANQGSEA. The CDR3 is 11 amino acids. V lost 3 bases and J lost 8; bases outside the gene matches: 2. CDR3 DNA: TGCAGCGTTGAGAGGGGGCCTACGCAGTATTTT. Protein: CSVERGPTQYF.

The chain links TRBV6-5 to TRBJ1-1; 7 bases are a match to TRBD1. This CDR3 spans 14 amino acids. CDR1 is MNHEY, CDR2 SVGAGI, per germline. J gave up 3 bases and V 6 bases, and 7 bases lay outside the gene matches. CDR3 coding DNA: TGTGCCAGCAGGAGGGGACAGAAACACACTGAAGCTTTCTTT. Translating it yields CASRRGQKHTEAFF.

This sequence joins TRBV19 and TRBJ1-1, with D maybe TRBD1 (6 bases). Germline CDR1 and CDR2: LNHDA and SQIVND (reference sequence). V lost 9 bases and J 4 bases, leaving 9 bases between the germline ends. The CDR3 length is 11 residues. The CDR3 is CASRGTTEAFF. The CDR3 DNA reads TGTGCCAGCAGGGGTACCACTGAAGCTTTCTTT.

The rearrangement links TRBV9 to TRBJ2-1; 9 bases are shared with TRBD1. Germline V gene lookup returns CDR1 SGDLS and CDR2 YYNGEE. The CDR3 has 15 residues. V trimming: 4 bases; J trimming: 4 bases; junction bases outside the gene matches: 6. The CDR3 spells CASSLDRGGYNEQFF. The CDR3, as DNA: TGTGCCAGCAGCCTGGACAGGGGAGGATACAATGAGCAGTTCTTC.

The genes are TRBV28 and TRBJ1-1; D is undetermined. Germline V lookup: CDR1 MDHEN, CDR2 SYDVKM. The CDR3 has 15 amino acids. V was trimmed by 5 bases and J by 3 bases, leaving 16 bases between them. The CDR3 loop is CASSPSRGIYTEAFF. In DNA, the CDR3 is TGTGCCAGCAGTCCCAGCAGAGGGATCTACACTGAAGCTTTCTTT.

This clone turned up a few times. This chain uses TRBV5-1 with TRBJ2-2; D remains ambiguous. Germline values: CDR1 SGHRS, CDR2 YFSETQ. V dropped 2 bases and J dropped 2 bases, with 4 bases sitting between them. The CDR3 sequence is 13 residues long. In DNA form, the CDR3 reads TGCGCCAGCAGCTTAACTAACACCGGGGAGCTGTTTTTT. Translating gives CASSLTNTGELFF.

The J gene is TRBJ2-3, the V gene TRBV7-3; TRBD2 matches at 11 bases. The CDR3 has 18 amino acids. The V gene end was trimmed by 5 bases and the J gene end by 0 bases; junction bases not matched to a gene: 10. From germline, CDR1 is SGHTA and CDR2 FQGTGA. As DNA, the CDR3 is TGTGCCAGCAGCCCAACTAGCGGGGGAAAACCTAGCACAGATACGCAGTATTTT. Its translation is CASSPTSGGKPSTDTQYF.

The chain has TRBV4-1 and TRBJ2-3, with 10 bases fitting TRBD2. Germline-derived CDR1 and CDR2 are MGHRA and YSYEKL. The V segment lost 5 bases and the J segment 2 bases; nucleotides outside the gene matches: 7. This CDR3 is 16 amino acids long. The CDR3 region is CASSARLAGPTDTQYF. The CDR3 nucleotides read TGCGCCAGCAGCGCCCGACTAGCGGGCCCCACAGATACGCAGTATTTT.

The J gene is TRBJ1-5, the V gene TRBV30, with D perhaps TRBD1 (5 bases). Trimming took off 2 bases at V and 3 bases at J, with 8 bases between the two ends. The germline CDR1 and CDR2 sequences are GTSNPN and SVGIG (reference sequence). The CDR3 is 13 amino acids. The CDR3 loop is CAWSSGPNQPQHF. The CDR3, as DNA: TGTGCCTGGAGTTCAGGGCCCAATCAGCCCCAGCATTTT.

This rearrangement joins TRBV29-1 to TRBJ2-1; D is unclear. The CDR3 sequence is 13 residues long. CDR1 is SQVTM, CDR2 ANQGSEA, per germline. The germline V and J ends were trimmed by 4 bases and 8 bases, with 15 bases remaining between them. The CDR3 DNA is TGCAGCGTTGGTCCTATCTATGTCGATGAGCAGTTCTTC. It is translated as CSVGPIYVDEQFF.

The chain employs TRBV7-9 and TRBJ2-7; tentative D call: TRBD1 (6 bases). V gave up 1 base and J gave up 4 bases, with 14 bases separating them. Germline CDR1 is SEHNR and CDR2 is FQNEAQ (reference sequence). The CDR3 loop spans 15 amino acids. In nucleotides, the CDR3 is TGTGCCAGCAGCTTAGGGACAGCCTTTGGGTACGAGCAGTACTTC. It translates to CASSLGTAFGYEQYF.

The chain links TRBV6-1 to TRBJ2-2; 10 bases are a match to TRBD1. CDR3 length: 15 amino acids. Unmatched junction bases numbered 8, after V lost 8 bases and J lost 5 bases. CDR1 is MNHNS, CDR2 SASEGT, per germline. CDR3 coding DNA: TGTGCCAGCGATCTGTGGGACAGGGGTACCGGGGAGCTGTTTTTT. Translation: CASDLWDRGTGELFF.

This rearrangement joins TRBV4-3 to TRBJ2-1, with D possibly TRBD2 on 5 matching bases. Germline CDR1 LGHNA, CDR2 YSLEER. V lost 2 bases and J lost 2, with 16 bases in between. The CDR3 has 17 residues. The CDR3 region is CASSQSSLEGPYNEQFF. The CDR3 nucleotides are TGCGCCAGCAGCCAATCTAGTCTAGAGGGCCCCTACAATGAGCAGTTCTTC.

This clone was observed a few times. The V and J genes are TRBV28 and TRBJ1-5; D unresolved. This CDR3 region has 11 residues. Per the germline V gene, CDR1 is MDHEN and CDR2 is SYDVKM. Trimming stripped 7 bases from V and 5 bases from J, with 6 bases between. In DNA form, the CDR3 reads TGTGCCAGCACTTCAGATCAGCCCCAGCATTTT. Translation gives CASTSDQPQHF. Together with reference TRBV28 and TRBJ1-5, the CDR3 gives the full variable domain: DVKVTQSSRYLVKRTGEKVFLECVQDMDHENMFWYRQDPGLGLRLIYFSYDVKMKEKGDIPEGYSVSREKKERFSLILESASTNQTSMYLCASTSDQPQHFGDGTRLSIL.

V is TRBV27 and J is TRBJ1-2; D not certain. This CDR3 spans 14 amino acids. V was cut by 7 bases and J by 0 bases, with 12 bases left in between. Germline CDR1 MNHEY, CDR2 SMNVEV (reference sequence). The CDR3 loop is CASMRAATNYGYTF. The CDR3 coding sequence is TGTGCCAGCATGAGGGCAGCAACTAACTATGGCTACACCTTC.

This sequence joins TRBV6-1 and TRBJ1-5; 9 bases map to TRBD1. J gave up 3 bases and V 4 bases, and 4 bases lay outside the gene matches. Germline CDR1 and CDR2: MNHNS and SASEGT. This CDR3 contains 15 residues. CDR3 residues: CASSGRTGDNQPQHF. The CDR3 DNA is TGTGCCAGCAGTGGAAGGACAGGGGACAATCAGCCCCAGCATTTT.

The chain carries TRBV6-5 and TRBJ2-1; 9 bases map to TRBD1. The CDR3 consists of 16 residues. Germline values: CDR1 MNHEY, CDR2 SVGAGI. V shed 4 bases and J 3 bases; nucleotides not matched to a gene: 7. The CDR3 DNA reads as TGTGCCAGCAGTTCACCGGGACAGGGCTTCTACAATGAGCAGTTCTTC. This codes for CASSSPGQGFYNEQFF.